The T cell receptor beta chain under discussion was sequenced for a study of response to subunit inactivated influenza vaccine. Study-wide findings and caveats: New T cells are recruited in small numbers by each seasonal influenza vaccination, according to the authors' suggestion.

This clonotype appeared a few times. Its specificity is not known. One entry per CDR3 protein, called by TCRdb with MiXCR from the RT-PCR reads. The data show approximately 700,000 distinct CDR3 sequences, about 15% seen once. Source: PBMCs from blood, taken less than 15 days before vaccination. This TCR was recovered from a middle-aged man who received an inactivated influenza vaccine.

This CDR3 reads CASSLGGTEPQHF. The DNA for the CDR3 is TGTGCCAGCAGTTTAGGAGGGACGGAGCCCCAGCATTTT. The chain has TRBV12-3 or TRBV12-4 and TRBJ1-5, with D possibly TRBD1 on 5 matching bases. Deletions cut 1 base from V and 8 bases from J, with 9 bases between. The CDR3 consists of 13 residues.